These 10 T cell receptor beta chains came from one sample sequenced in a study of blood T cell repertoires in COVID-19. TCRdb keeps only in-frame clones here, not all; method: immunoSEQ multiplex PCR. The sample consists of about 150,000 clones, 89% of them appearing once. Sequences were obtained from peripheral blood. The receptors here all came from a human donor in a cohort sampled during active COVID-19.

V is TRBV7-7 and J is TRBJ1-1; no clear D gene. The CDR3 length is 13 residues. Germline CDR1 is SSHAT and CDR2 is FNYEAQ (reference sequence). Trimming pared 1 base from V and 1 base from J, leaving 4 bases between. The CDR3 sequence is CASSLEQNTEAFF. Written as DNA, the CDR3 is TGTGCCAGCAGCTTAGAGCAGAACACTGAAGCTTTCTTT.

The rearrangement links TRBV3-1 (or the pseudogene TRBV3-2) to TRBJ2-1; 12 positions match TRBD2. This CDR3 has 15 residues. Germline V gives CDR1 LGHDT, CDR2 YNNKEL (reference sequence). Trimming at V came to 6 bases and at J to 7 bases, leaving 7 bases not matched to a gene. The CDR3 region is CASRETSGGQNEQFF. CDR3 DNA sequence: TGTGCCAGCAGGGAAACTAGCGGGGGGCAAAATGAGCAGTTCTTC.

CDR3 residues: CASSPPGVDEQDTQYF. CDR3 nucleotides: TGTGCCAGCAGCCCCCCGGGAGTAGACGAACAAGATACGCAGTATTTT. This rearrangement joins TRBV11-2 to TRBJ2-3, with D perhaps matching TRBD2 (6 bases). CDR3 length equals 16 residues. Trimming pared 5 bases from V and 5 bases from J, leaving 20 bases between. Germline V gene data show CDR1 as SGHAT and CDR2 as FQNNGV. The full variable domain, completed using reference TRBV11-2 and TRBJ2-3, is EAGVAQSPRYKIIEKRQSVAFWCNPISGHATLYWYQQILGQGPKLLIQFQNNGVVDDSQLPKDRFSAERLKGVDSTLKIQPAKLEDSAVYLCASSPPGVDEQDTQYFGPGTRLTVL.

Comment on this clone: Additional DNA sequences in this sample encode the identical CDR3. The CDR3 nucleotides are TGCGCCAGCAGCTCTAGCGGGGGGCCCGGAGAGACCCAGTACTTC. It translates to CASSSSGGPGETQYF. The chain links TRBV5-1 to TRBJ2-5, with 11 bases identical to TRBD2. CDR3 size: 15 residues. Germline CDR1 reads SGHRS; CDR2 reads YFSETQ. The ends lost 3 bases at V and 4 bases at J; junction bases unmatched: 5.

As for this clone: A junction end diverges from the germline sequence, so it may reflect a read error. This sequence joins TRBV7-7 and TRBJ2-1, with TRBD2 as a possible D gene (5 bases). This CDR3 contains 15 residues. CDR1 is SSHAT, CDR2 FNYEAQ, per germline (reference sequence). This chain's CDR3 is CASSLGLDSYNEQFF. CDR3 nucleotide sequence: TGTGCTAGCAGCCTAGGACTGGACTCCTACAATGAGCAGTTCTTC. The whole variable domain, remainder taken from reference TRBV7-7 and TRBJ2-1, is GAGVSQSPRYKVTKRGQDVTLRCDPISSHATLYWYQQALGQGPEFLTYFNYEAQPDKSGLPSDRFSAERPEGSISTLTIQRTEQRDSAMYRCASSLGLDSYNEQFFGPGTRLTVL.

This chain links TRBV4-3 with TRBJ2-7, with D maybe TRBD1 (6 bases). Trimming took off 3 bases at V and 2 bases at J, with 8 bases between the two ends. The CDR3 totals 13 residues. Germline V CDR1 and CDR2: LGHNA, YSLEER. CDR3 in amino acids: CASSQNRAYEQYF. The CDR3 bases are TGCGCCAGCAGCCAGAACAGGGCCTACGAGCAGTACTTC.

This clone was observed once. The chain recombines TRBV2 with TRBJ1-2; no definite D call. CDR1 is SNHLY, CDR2 FYNNEI, per germline. Trimming took off 4 bases at V and 4 bases at J, with 22 bases between the two ends. This CDR3 has 17 amino acids. CDR3 protein: CASSVPDSSQRLYGYTF. CDR3 DNA sequence: TGTGCCAGCAGTGTTCCTGACTCATCCCAAAGACTCTATGGCTACACCTTC.

The genes are TRBV6-5 and TRBJ2-3; a weak D match, TRBD2 (6 bases). CDR1 and CDR2 from the germline V gene are MNHEY and SVGAGI. The CDR3 is made up of 13 amino acids. V lost 5 bases and J lost 6, with 12 bases in between. The CDR3 protein is CASSPAGTDTQYF. The DNA for the CDR3 is TGTGCCAGCAGTCCTGCGGGGACCGATACGCAGTATTTT.

The rearrangement uses TRBV3-1 (or the pseudogene TRBV3-2) and TRBJ1-4, with 7 bases identical to TRBD1. The ends lost 3 bases at V and 8 bases at J; junction bases unmatched: 9. CDR1 and CDR2 (germline): LGHDT, YNNKEL (reference sequence). The CDR3 has 15 amino acids. The CDR3 protein is CASSQSGQVSEKLFF. The CDR3 bases are TGTGCCAGCAGCCAGAGCGGACAGGTTAGCGAAAAACTGTTTTTT.

This chain connects TRBV7-2 to TRBJ2-5; D remains ambiguous. Trimming cost V 1 base and J 5 bases, with 17 bases left between them. Germline CDR1 is SGHTA and CDR2 is FQGNSA. This CDR3 has 16 amino acids. CDR3: CASSLEISLPRETQYF. CDR3 sequence (DNA): TGTGCCAGCAGCTTAGAGATCAGTCTGCCGCGGGAGACCCAGTACTTC.